These 27 T cell receptor beta chains came from one sample sequenced in a study of blood T cell repertoires in COVID-19. Profiling relied on immunoSEQ multiplex PCR, and the TCRdb table lists in-frame clones only, not all of them. The table has fewer than 25,000 clones, approximately 90% seen once; the top ten hold almost 8%. The sequenced material came from peripheral blood. The receptors were gathered from a human donor in a cohort sampled during active COVID-19.

The genes are TRBV18 and TRBJ1-6; D might be TRBD1 (5 bases). The CDR3 contains 16 residues. Trimming cost V 6 bases and J 0 bases, with 12 bases left between them. Germline values: CDR1 KGHSH, CDR2 LQKENI. CDR3 coding DNA: TGTGCCAGCTCGCGGGACGGGAGCTCCTATAATTCACCCCTCCACTTT. Translation gives CASSRDGSSYNSPLHF.

This clone was found a few times. The rearrangement links TRBV28 to TRBJ1-2; possible D gene TRBD1, 6 bases. The germline CDR1 and CDR2 sequences are MDHEN and SYDVKM. The CDR3 covers 12 residues. V gave up 6 bases and J gave up 8 bases, with 13 bases separating them. CDR3 in DNA: TGTGCCAGCAGCCCTACAGGGTACGGCTACACCTTC. Protein sequence: CASSPTGYGYTF.

V is TRBV10-3 and J is TRBJ2-7; 10 bases agree with TRBD1. CDR1 is ENHRY and CDR2 is SYGVKD in the germline V gene. The CDR3 consists of 14 residues. With 6 bases clipped from V and 4 bases from J, the junction kept 6 bases outside the gene matches. CDR3: CAISNGQGEYEQYF. CDR3 nucleotides: TGTGCCATCAGCAATGGACAGGGGGAGTACGAGCAGTACTTC.

The chain uses TRBV19 and TRBJ1-4; tentative D call: TRBD1 (5 bases). Germline V gene data show CDR1 as LNHDA and CDR2 as SQIVND (reference sequence). V was cut by 6 bases and J by 4 bases, with 15 bases left in between. The CDR3 extends over 15 amino acids. This chain's CDR3 is CASRSQKGYNEKLFF. The CDR3 DNA reads as TGTGCCAGTAGAAGCCAAAAGGGGTATAATGAAAAACTGTTTTTT.

The J gene is TRBJ2-3, the V gene TRBV5-1, with TRBD2 matching 7 bases. This CDR3 contains 14 residues. Germline V CDR1 and CDR2: SGHRS, YFSETQ. V lost 5 bases and J lost 2; bases outside the gene matches: 5. The CDR3 region has the DNA TGCGCCAGCAGTCTAGCGGAAGACACAGATACGCAGTATTTT. Encoded protein: CASSLAEDTDTQYF.

The V call is TRBV27, the J call TRBJ2-2, with 10 bases lining up with TRBD2. Germline CDR1 MNHEY, CDR2 SMNVEV (reference sequence). The V and J ends lost 8 bases and 6 bases, in that order; junction bases with no gene match: 18. The CDR3 loop spans 18 amino acids. CDR3 loop: CASYPGGLAGVVAGELFF. In DNA form, the CDR3 reads TGTGCCAGCTATCCTGGGGGGCTAGCGGGAGTGGTAGCCGGGGAGCTGTTTTTT.

The rearrangement links TRBV6-5 to TRBJ2-3; TRBD1 is a possible D gene (5 bases). Germline loops: CDR1 MNHEY, CDR2 SVGAGI. This CDR3 spans 13 amino acids. With 6 bases removed from V and 4 bases from J, the gap between germline ends came to 11 bases. The CDR3 is CASRVEGADTQYF. DNA for the CDR3: TGTGCCAGCAGGGTAGAAGGGGCAGATACGCAGTATTTT.

The chain recombines TRBV3-1 (or the pseudogene TRBV3-2) with TRBJ1-4; D possibly corresponds to TRBD1 (5 bases). This CDR3 comprises 14 residues. V lost 4 bases, J lost 7 bases, and 13 bases lay in between. Germline V lookup: CDR1 LGHDT, CDR2 YNNKEL (reference sequence). In nucleotides, the CDR3 is TGTGCCAGCAGCCCCCAGGGAATAAGTGAAAAACTGTTTTTT. Its translation is CASSPQGISEKLFF.

As DNA, the CDR3 is TGTGCCAGCAGGCCCGACAGAATAGAGACTCAGCCCCAGCATTTT. It encodes CASRPDRIETQPQHF. The chain is built from TRBV27 and TRBJ1-5; maybe TRBD1 (5 bases). With 6 bases removed from V and 6 bases from J, the gap between germline ends came to 18 bases. This CDR3 spans 15 amino acids. Germline V CDR1 and CDR2: MNHEY, SMNVEV (reference sequence).

The chain combines TRBV14 with TRBJ2-1; the match to TRBD2 covers 13 bases. The CDR3 length is 17 residues. Germline CDR1 reads SGHDN; CDR2 reads FVKESK. Germline trimming cut 2 bases from V and 13 bases from J; bases unmatched to any gene: 14. CDR3 sequence: CASSQSPGLAGIGDQFF. CDR3 nucleotide sequence: TGTGCCAGCAGCCAATCTCCGGGACTAGCGGGAATCGGGGACCAGTTCTTC.

The chain has TRBV5-1 and TRBJ2-1; TRBD2 agrees at 10 bases. The CDR3 totals 16 residues. Germline V gene lookup returns CDR1 SGHRS and CDR2 YFSETQ. Losses at the gene ends were 0 bases for V and 2 bases for J; bases not matched to a gene: 2. Here the CDR3 DNA reads TGCGCCAGCAGCTTGGTGAGCGGGGGGGCCTACAATGAGCAGTTCTTC. Protein product: CASSLVSGGAYNEQFF. The full variable domain, with the rest looked up from reference TRBV5-1 and TRBJ2-1, is KAGVTQTPRYLIKTRGQQVTLSCSPISGHRSVSWYQQTPGQGLQFLFEYFSETQRNKGNFPGRFSGRQFSNSRSEMNVSTLELGDSALYLCASSLVSGGAYNEQFFGPGTRLTVL.

In this sample, this clone turned up once. This chain joins TRBV19 and TRBJ2-7; TRBD2 matches at 10 bases. Germline V lookup: CDR1 LNHDA, CDR2 SQIVND (reference sequence). The V and J ends lost 5 bases and 2 bases, in that order; junction bases with no gene match: 12. This CDR3 comprises 17 residues. The CDR3 bases are TGTGCCAGTAGTTGGGGGGCTAGCGGGAGTCCTCCCTACGAGCAGTACTTC. Protein sequence: CASSWGASGSPPYEQYF.

The chain recombines TRBV2 with TRBJ2-5, with 8 bases fitting TRBD1. J lost 5 bases, V lost 1 base, and 6 bases had no gene match. The CDR3 has 15 amino acids. From germline, CDR1 is SNHLY and CDR2 FYNNEI. The CDR3 is CASSEEAQGAETQYF. The CDR3 DNA is TGTGCCAGCAGTGAAGAGGCGCAGGGGGCCGAGACCCAGTACTTC.

This chain joins TRBV6-5 and TRBJ2-1; no clear D. CDR3 length equals 15 residues. The germline V and J ends were trimmed by 5 bases and 6 bases, with 17 bases remaining between them. Germline values: CDR1 MNHEY, CDR2 SVGAGI. CDR3 nucleotides: TGTGCCAGCAGTCCCGACACAGTAGTTATCAATGAGCAGTTCTTC. Translation: CASSPDTVVINEQFF.

On this clone: The germline gene is not matched at one end of the junction; a read error may be the cause. The rearrangement joins TRBV6-5 to TRBJ1-2; unclear D gene. Per germline, CDR1 MNHEY and CDR2 SVGAGI. There are 12 residues in the CDR3. The CDR3 bases are TGTGCCAGTTCCCGGGAGGCGTATGACTACACCTTC. This translates into CASSREAYDYTF.

This clone occurred a few times. This sequence joins TRBV13 and TRBJ1-2; the match to TRBD1 covers 7 bases. The CDR3 is 13 residues long. The germline V gene has CDR1 PRHDT and CDR2 FYEKMQ (reference sequence). V lost 8 bases to trimming and J lost 8 bases; unmatched junction nucleotides: 11. The CDR3 protein is CASASSYRGGYTF. The CDR3 nucleotides are TGTGCCAGCGCCTCCTCGTACAGGGGCGGCTACACCTTC.

This chain connects TRBV14 to TRBJ2-1; 7 nucleotides match TRBD2. CDR1 and CDR2 (germline): SGHDN, FVKESK. J gave up 7 bases and V 4 bases, and 13 bases lay outside the gene matches. This CDR3 has 16 residues. CDR3 nucleotides: TGTGCCAGCAGCCCCCCATGGGGGAGGGCCTGGAATGAGCAGTTCTTC. It specifies CASSPPWGRAWNEQFF.

The CDR3 nucleotides read TGTGCCAGCAGCTTAGAGGCAGGGGGCACCTACGAGCAGTACTTC. Translated: CASSLEAGGTYEQYF. This rearrangement joins TRBV11-1 to TRBJ2-7; 8 bases align to TRBD1. Trimming took 1 base from V and 2 from J; bases not matched to a gene: 4. Germline V lookup: CDR1 SGHAT, CDR2 FQDESV (reference sequence). The CDR3 is 15 amino acids.

This rearrangement joins TRBV5-8 to TRBJ1-5; D remains unclear. Germline-derived CDR1 and CDR2 are SGHTS and YDEGEE. The CDR3 runs to 14 residues. Between the trimmed V and J ends, which lost 0 bases and 3 bases, there was a span of 7 bases. In nucleotides, the CDR3 is TGTGCCAGCAGCTTGGGTACTGTCAATCAGCCCCAGCATTTT. This sequence encodes CASSLGTVNQPQHF.

This clone was counted a few times. CDR3 nucleotide sequence: TGCGCCAGCAGCCCAAGGTTAGCAGACGAGCAGTACTTC. This gives the protein CASSPRLADEQYF. The J gene is TRBJ2-7, the V gene TRBV4-1, with unresolved D. Germline V lookup: CDR1 MGHRA, CDR2 YSYEKL. CDR3 length: 13 amino acids. The V end lost 4 bases, the J end lost 5 bases, and 12 bases lay between the germline ends.

The gene calls are TRBV9 and TRBJ2-1, with 7 bases matching TRBD1. With V trimmed by 5 bases and J by 5 bases, 10 bases remained unmatched. Germline V lookup: CDR1 SGDLS, CDR2 YYNGEE. The CDR3 has 15 residues. The CDR3 sequence is CASSRTGTVNNEQFF. The DNA for the CDR3 is TGTGCCAGCAGTCGCACCGGGACAGTTAACAATGAGCAGTTCTTC.

J is TRBJ2-1 and V is TRBV5-5; 16 nucleotides line up with TRBD2. The CDR3 extends over 15 amino acids. Germline assignment: CDR1 SGHKS and CDR2 YYEKEE (reference sequence). After removal of 4 bases from V and 10 bases from J, the junction contained 5 bases not matched to a gene. The CDR3 coding sequence is TGTGCCAGCAGCCCGGGACTAGCGGGAGGGTGGGAGCAGTTCTTC. This encodes CASSPGLAGGWEQFF.

The chain combines TRBV5-6 with TRBJ1-5; a weak D match, TRBD1 (6 bases). Germline loops: CDR1 SGHDT, CDR2 YYEEEE. The germline V and J ends were trimmed by 1 base and 0 bases, with 8 bases remaining between them. This CDR3 spans 15 amino acids. CDR3 nucleotides: TGTGCCAGCAGCTTGAGGGGGAATAGCAATCAGCCCCAGCATTTT. This codes for CASSLRGNSNQPQHF.

The gene calls are TRBV5-1 and TRBJ2-1; 11 bases map to TRBD2. Per the germline V gene, CDR1 is SGHRS and CDR2 is YFSETQ. There are 15 residues in the CDR3. Trimming removed 5 bases from V and 6 bases from J; junction bases left unmatched: 7. The chain's CDR3 is CASRPGTSGSNEQFF. CDR3 DNA: TGCGCCAGCAGACCCGGGACTAGCGGTTCCAATGAGCAGTTCTTC.

The genes are TRBV9 and TRBJ1-3; D might be TRBD1 (5 bases). V was pared by 4 bases and J by 1 base, with 12 bases between. The CDR3 runs to 15 residues. Germline V gives CDR1 SGDLS, CDR2 YYNGEE. The CDR3 region is CASSPHGASGNTIYF. The CDR3 coding sequence is TGTGCCAGCAGCCCCCATGGGGCTTCTGGAAACACCATATATTTT. Based on the CDR3 plus reference TRBV9 and TRBJ1-3, the full variable domain is DSGVTQTPKHLITATGQRVTLRCSPRSGDLSVYWYQQSLDQGLQFLIQYYNGEERAKGNILERFSAQQFPDLHSELNLSSLELGDSALYFCASSPHGASGNTIYFGEGSWLTVV.

The rearrangement links TRBV6-5 to TRBJ2-7, with a weak D call TRBD1 (5 bases). This CDR3 has 14 amino acids. In germline, CDR1 is MNHEY, CDR2 SVGAGI. V was clipped by 5 bases and J by 2 bases, with 13 bases between them. The CDR3 nucleotides read TGTGCCAGCAGTCGTGTGGGGCTGGCCTACGAGCAGTACTTC. Its translation is CASSRVGLAYEQYF.

The chain recombines TRBV5-4 with TRBJ2-2; 7 bases align to TRBD2. The germline V gene has CDR1 SGHNT and CDR2 YYREEE (reference sequence). The CDR3 length is 15 residues. With V trimmed by 4 bases and J by 3 bases, 6 bases remained unmatched. The CDR3 spells CASSHGGGDTGELFF. The CDR3 coding sequence is TGTGCCAGCAGCCATGGTGGGGGGGACACCGGGGAGCTGTTTTTT. Complete variable domain (other parts from reference TRBV5-4 and TRBJ2-2): ETGVTQSPTHLIKTRGQQVTLRCSSQSGHNTVSWYQQALGQGPQFIFQYYREEENGRGNFPPRFSGLQFPNYSSELNVNALELDDSALYLCASSHGGGDTGELFFGEGSRLTVL.